The 16 T cell receptor beta chains in this list originate from one sample, sequenced in a study of blood T cell repertoires in COVID-19. TCRdb's copy holds only in-frame clones and misses some; the assay was immunoSEQ multiplex PCR. The table includes around 300,000 clones, approximately 86% detected once. Input material: peripheral blood. Receptors originate from a woman aged 25 to 39 who had recovered from COVID-19.

This chain joins TRBV19 and TRBJ2-7; a possible D gene is TRBD1 (6 bases). Trimming removed 3 bases at V and 5 bases at J, with 17 bases between. The CDR3 runs to 15 residues. Germline CDR1 reads LNHDA; CDR2 reads SQIVND (reference sequence). This CDR3 is CASSMLTGTVNEQYF. The CDR3 nucleotides read TGTGCCAGTAGTATGTTGACAGGAACAGTCAACGAGCAGTACTTC.

The CDR3 bases are TGTGCCAGCAGTTACCTGGGGGGGAGTGGCTACACCTTC. It specifies CASSYLGGSGYTF. This chain uses TRBV6-5 with TRBJ1-2; tentative D call: TRBD1 (5 bases). Trimming shortened V by 2 bases and J by 7 bases, and 11 bases separated the two germline ends. Germline-derived CDR1 and CDR2 are MNHEY and SVGAGI. The CDR3 runs to 13 residues.

This chain uses TRBV9 with TRBJ2-6; possibly TRBD1 for D (5 bases). Germline CDR1 SGDLS, CDR2 YYNGEE. This CDR3 is built from 16 residues. V lost 3 bases to trimming and J lost 0 bases, with 10 bases between them. Here the CDR3 reads CASSAQVSSGANVLTF. For the CDR3, the DNA is TGTGCCAGCAGCGCACAGGTCAGCTCTGGGGCCAACGTCCTGACTTTC.

The chain recombines TRBV12-3 or TRBV12-4 with TRBJ1-2; D is undetermined. The CDR3 length is 13 residues. V gave up 1 base and J gave up 8 bases, with 11 bases separating them. CDR3 sequence reads: CASSLVQAGGYTF. The CDR3 coding sequence is TGTGCCAGCAGTTTAGTGCAGGCGGGCGGCTACACCTTC.

The chain employs TRBV3-1 (or the pseudogene TRBV3-2) and TRBJ1-4; D is perhaps TRBD1 (6 bases). V was clipped by 4 bases and J by 3 bases, with 9 bases between them. Germline V lookup: CDR1 LGHDT, CDR2 YNNKEL (reference sequence). The CDR3 sequence is 14 residues long. The CDR3 protein is CASSRDMPNEKLFF. As DNA, the CDR3 is TGTGCCAGCAGCCGGGACATGCCTAATGAAAAACTGTTTTTT.

This clone was counted between two and nine times. This chain joins TRBV2 and TRBJ2-1; D is perhaps TRBD2 (6 bases). The CDR3 sequence is 12 residues long. Germline CDR1 is SNHLY and CDR2 is FYNNEI. V was shortened by 8 bases and J by 8 bases, with 13 bases between the two germline ends. The CDR3 region has the DNA TGTGCCAGCGGGGGGACCACCCATGAGCAGTTCTTC. It translates to CASGGTTHEQFF.

The V and J genes are TRBV19 and TRBJ2-7; D might be TRBD1 (5 bases). The length of the CDR3 is 14 residues. Trimming left V 3 bases short and J 0 bases short, with 9 bases between. Germline assignment: CDR1 LNHDA and CDR2 SQIVND (reference sequence). The CDR3 coding sequence is TGTGCCAGTAGTATCGACAGCCTCTCCTACGAGCAGTACTTC. This codes for CASSIDSLSYEQYF.

The chain combines TRBV2 with TRBJ1-1, with a possible D match to TRBD1 (5 bases). CDR1 and CDR2 from the germline V gene are SNHLY and FYNNEI. V lost 1 base, J lost 2 bases, and 11 bases lay in between. The CDR3 contains 15 residues. In nucleotides, the CDR3 is TGTGCCAGCAGTGAAGGATCAGGGATCAACACTGAAGCTTTCTTT. Protein: CASSEGSGINTEAFF.

This chain joins TRBV7-9 and TRBJ2-5; 7 bases line up with TRBD1. After removal of 5 bases from V and 1 base from J, the junction contained 1 base not matched to a gene. Germline V CDR1 and CDR2: SEHNR, FQNEAQ (reference sequence). The CDR3 has 13 residues. Written as DNA, the CDR3 is TGTGCCAGCAGCCGGGACAGCCAAGAGACCCAGTACTTC. It is translated as CASSRDSQETQYF.

V gene TRBV12-3 or TRBV12-4 combines with J gene TRBJ2-1; D perhaps matches TRBD1 (6 bases). The CDR3 extends over 13 amino acids. With 6 bases removed from V and 4 bases from J, the gap between germline ends came to 10 bases. The CDR3 is CASSLRGYNEQFF. The CDR3 region has the DNA TGTGCCAGCAGCCTCAGGGGATACAATGAGCAGTTCTTC.

This clone was counted between two and nine times. This chain connects TRBV7-9 to TRBJ1-1, with D unresolved. The CDR3 runs to 14 residues. The V end was cut by 3 bases, the J end by 1 base, with 9 bases between. From germline, CDR1 is SEHNR and CDR2 FQNEAQ (reference sequence). CDR3 sequence: CASSFLVPNTEAFF. CDR3 bases: TGTGCCAGCAGCTTCTTAGTGCCGAACACTGAAGCTTTCTTT.

The V and J genes are TRBV6-2 or TRBV6-3 and TRBJ2-1; 10 bases agree with TRBD2. The J segment lost 0 bases and the V segment lost 0 bases, leaving 14 bases of the junction unmatched. The CDR3 is 21 residues long. The germline V gene encodes CDR1 MNHEY and CDR2 SVGEGT. In DNA form, the CDR3 reads TGTGCCAGCAGTTACTCCCTAGCGGGAGATGTACGGCGGGGCTCCTACAATGAGCAGTTCTTC. This gives the protein CASSYSLAGDVRRGSYNEQFF.

This chain links TRBV12-3 or TRBV12-4 with TRBJ1-6; 7 bases map to TRBD1. The length of the CDR3 is 13 residues. After removal of 3 bases from V and 9 bases from J, the junction contained 2 bases not matched to a gene. For the CDR3, the DNA is TGTGCCAGCAGTTTTGACAGGGCTTCACCCCTCCACTTT. It is translated as CASSFDRASPLHF.

The table lists this clone with a few counts. This specimen includes other DNA sequences encoding the same CDR3. The rearrangement joins TRBV3-1 (or the pseudogene TRBV3-2) to TRBJ1-1, with D tentatively TRBD1 (5 bases). Trimming stripped 4 bases from V and 1 base from J, with 7 bases between. This CDR3 is 13 amino acids long. The germline V gene encodes CDR1 LGHDT and CDR2 YNNKEL (reference sequence). CDR3 nucleotides: TGTGCCAGCAGCCCTGGACAGAACACTGAAGCTTTCTTT. Amino acid sequence: CASSPGQNTEAFF.

This clone was seen only once. The rearrangement joins TRBV4-1 to TRBJ1-4; D remains ambiguous. Trimming removed 1 base at V and 5 bases at J, with 8 bases between. Germline assignment: CDR1 MGHRA and CDR2 YSYEKL. The CDR3 spans 14 residues. The CDR3 DNA is TGCGCCAGCAGCCAAGGACTCGGGAATGAAAAACTGTTTTTT. Translating it yields CASSQGLGNEKLFF.

This clone appeared once. The chain joins TRBV4-3 to TRBJ2-7; perhaps TRBD2 as D (6 bases). The germline V gene has CDR1 LGHNA and CDR2 YSLEER. The CDR3 spans 15 residues. Trimming removed 2 bases from V and 2 bases from J, with 13 bases in between. The CDR3 nucleotides are TGCGCCAGCAGCCAAATTATGGCGGGACCCTACGAGCAGTACTTC. It is translated as CASSQIMAGPYEQYF.